This TCR beta chain stems from a study of identical twins. The CDR3 loop spans 16 amino acids. The ends were cut back, 0 bases at V and 1 base at J, with 11 bases in the middle. Looked up from germline, CDR1 is SGDLS and CDR2 is YYNGEE. One entry per CDR3 protein results from TCRdb running MiXCR on the 5' RACE reads. Here the sample spans 1,800,000 or so distinct CDR3 sequences, about 31% being singletons. Specimen: cord blood. The J gene is TRBJ1-5, the V gene TRBV9; possibly TRBD1 for D (5 bases). This clonotype was obtained from a newborn girl in good health. CDR3 loop: CASSVVCGTSNQPQHF. CDR3 nucleotide sequence: TGTGCCAGCAGCGTAGTATGTGGGACCAGCAATCAGCCCCAGCATTTT.